This T cell receptor (beta chain) was sequenced for a study of cytomegalovirus exposure and HLA in healthy donors. In germline, CDR1 is MRHNA, CDR2 SNTAGT. Trimming cost V 2 bases and J 9 bases; bases outside gene matches: 4. This CDR3 has 15 residues. Study conclusions and caveats: Immune exposure information comprised only CMV serostatus. Exclusion as indistinguishable affected some V segments, including TRBV6-2 and TRBV6-3. As a later analysis showed, several of the most significant clusters appeared to be linked to common viral pathogens. Within an earlier analysis, most TCR beta V segments proved productive either about 90% or about 30% of the time.

On this clone: Its specificity is unknown.

The study ran its PCR with 60 Vbeta and 13 Jbeta primers. Here immunoSEQ multiplex PCR was the method, and the copy in TCRdb shows in-frame clones only, minus some. The table lists about 140,000 clones, 80% of them singletons. Sample: PBMCs. This clonotype originated in a female donor in good health and CMV-seronegative. The rearrangement uses TRBV6-4 and TRBJ2-1; the match to TRBD2 covers 13 bases. This chain's CDR3 is CASSDGTSGALEQFF. The CDR3 DNA reads TGTGCCAGCAGTGACGGGACTAGCGGGGCCCTTGAGCAGTTCTTC.